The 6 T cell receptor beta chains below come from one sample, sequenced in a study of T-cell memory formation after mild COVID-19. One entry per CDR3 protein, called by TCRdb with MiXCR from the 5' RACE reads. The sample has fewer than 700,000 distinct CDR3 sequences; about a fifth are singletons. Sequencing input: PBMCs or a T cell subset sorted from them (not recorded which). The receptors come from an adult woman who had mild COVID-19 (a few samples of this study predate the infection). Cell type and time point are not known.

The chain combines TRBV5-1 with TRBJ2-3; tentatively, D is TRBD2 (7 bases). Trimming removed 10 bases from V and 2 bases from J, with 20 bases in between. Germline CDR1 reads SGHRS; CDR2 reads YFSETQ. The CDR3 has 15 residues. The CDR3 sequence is CASSDGGGDTDTQYF. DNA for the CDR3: TGCGCCTCGTCGGATGGGGGGGGCGACACAGATACGCAGTATTTT. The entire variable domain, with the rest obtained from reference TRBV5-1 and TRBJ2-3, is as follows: KAGVTQTPRYLIKTRGQQVTLSCSPISGHRSVSWYQQTPGQGLQFLFEYFSETQRNKGNFPGRFSGRQFSNSRSEMNVSTLELGDSALYLCASSDGGGDTDTQYFGPGTRLTVL.

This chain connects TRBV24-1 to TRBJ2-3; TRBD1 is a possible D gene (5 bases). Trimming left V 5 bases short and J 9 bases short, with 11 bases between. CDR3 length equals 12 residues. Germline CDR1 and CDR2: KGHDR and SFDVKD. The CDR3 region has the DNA TGTGCCACCAGTGTAGGGGTAAGCACGCAGTATTTT. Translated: CATSVGVSTQYF.

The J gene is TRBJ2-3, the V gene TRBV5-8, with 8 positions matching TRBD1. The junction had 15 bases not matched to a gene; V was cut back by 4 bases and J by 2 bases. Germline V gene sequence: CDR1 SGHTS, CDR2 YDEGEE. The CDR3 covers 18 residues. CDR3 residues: CASSDLLRQGTFTDTQYF. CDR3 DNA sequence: TGTGCCAGCAGCGACCTCTTGAGACAGGGGACGTTCACAGATACGCAGTATTTT.

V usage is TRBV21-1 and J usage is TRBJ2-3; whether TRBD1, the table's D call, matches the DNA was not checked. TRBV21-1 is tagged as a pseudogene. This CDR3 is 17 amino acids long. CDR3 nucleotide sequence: TGTGCCAGCAGCAAGAGGGGGACAGAGCTATACACAGATACGCAGTATTTT. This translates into CASSKRGTELYTDTQYF.

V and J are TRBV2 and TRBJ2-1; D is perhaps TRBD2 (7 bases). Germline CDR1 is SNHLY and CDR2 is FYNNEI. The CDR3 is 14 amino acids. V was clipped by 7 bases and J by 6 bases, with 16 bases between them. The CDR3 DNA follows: TGTGCCAGCAAAGCTGGGGGGGGCCCCAATGAGCAGTTCTTC. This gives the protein CASKAGGGPNEQFF.

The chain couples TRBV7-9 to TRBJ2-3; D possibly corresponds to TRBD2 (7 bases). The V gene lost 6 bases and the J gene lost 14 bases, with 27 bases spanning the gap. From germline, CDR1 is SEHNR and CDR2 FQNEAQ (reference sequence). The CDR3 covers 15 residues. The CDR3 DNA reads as TGTGCCAGCAGGGGGGGGCTAGCGGAGCCCTTTAGTTGGTATTTT. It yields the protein CASRGGLAEPFSWYF.